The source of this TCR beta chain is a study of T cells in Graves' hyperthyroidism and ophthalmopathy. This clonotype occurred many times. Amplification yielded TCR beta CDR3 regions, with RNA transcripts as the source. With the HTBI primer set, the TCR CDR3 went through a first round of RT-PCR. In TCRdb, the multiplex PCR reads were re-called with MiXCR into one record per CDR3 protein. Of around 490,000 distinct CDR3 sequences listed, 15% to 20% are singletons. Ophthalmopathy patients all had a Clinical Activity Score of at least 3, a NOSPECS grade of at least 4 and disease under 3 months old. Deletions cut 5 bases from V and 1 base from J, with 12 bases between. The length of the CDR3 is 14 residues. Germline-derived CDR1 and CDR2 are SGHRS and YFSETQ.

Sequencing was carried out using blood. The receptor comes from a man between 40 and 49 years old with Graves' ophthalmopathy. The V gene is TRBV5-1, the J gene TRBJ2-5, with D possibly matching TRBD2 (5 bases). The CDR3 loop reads CASSGGLSQETQYF. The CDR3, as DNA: TGCGCCAGCAGTGGCGGACTGTCCCAAGAGACCCAGTACTTC.